The 28 T cell receptor beta chains in this list originate from one sample, sequenced in a study of T-cell reconstitution after alpha-beta-depleted transplantation in children. Unique molecular identifiers were used in preparing the TCRbeta library. TCRdb re-called the PCR reads through MiXCR, storing one row per CDR3 protein. The table shows hundreds of thousands of distinct CDR3 sequences, with about 16% occurring only once. The source was PBMCs, mostly from graft donor cells, collected 360 days after TCRalphabeta/CD19-depleted stem cell transplant. The origin of the receptors is a male patient younger than 18 who had a stem cell transplant for acute lymphoblastic leukemia, so the T cells may come from the graft donor.

This clonotype was counted a few times. The rearrangement links TRBV29-1 to TRBJ2-7; no reliable D call. Germline values: CDR1 SQVTM, CDR2 ANQGSEA. This CDR3 has 12 amino acids. The ends were cut back, 4 bases at V and 1 base at J, with 8 bases in the middle. In DNA, the CDR3 is TGCAGCGTTGGCCTCCTTTCCTACGAGCAGTACTTC. Translating it yields CSVGLLSYEQYF.

This clonotype was counted between two and nine times. The chain carries TRBV7-7 and TRBJ2-5; D gene uncertain. Trimming shortened V by 3 bases and J by 1 base, and 6 bases separated the two germline ends. The CDR3 extends over 13 amino acids. Germline CDR1 reads SSHAT; CDR2 reads FNYEAQ (reference sequence). For the CDR3, the DNA is TGTGCCAGCAGCTTCTCCTTCCAAGAGACCCAGTACTTC. Protein sequence: CASSFSFQETQYF.

This clonotype was picked up a small number of times. The rearrangement uses TRBV7-9 and TRBJ2-3, with D unresolved. CDR3 length: 16 residues. From germline, CDR1 is SEHNR and CDR2 FQNEAQ (reference sequence). Trimming left V 5 bases short and J 0 bases short, with 15 bases between. The CDR3: CASSLAPSASTDTQYF. CDR3 in DNA: TGTGCCAGCAGCCTGGCCCCATCGGCCAGCACAGATACGCAGTATTTT.

The chain combines TRBV20-1 with TRBJ2-1, with 10 bases matching TRBD2. The V gene's germline CDR1 is DFQATT and CDR2 SNEGSKA (reference sequence). V was pared by 1 base and J by 5 bases, with 2 bases of the junction left unmatched. The CDR3 sequence is 14 residues long. The chain's CDR3 is CSARGTSGNNEQFF. CDR3 nucleotide sequence: TGCAGTGCTAGAGGTACTAGCGGGAACAATGAGCAGTTCTTC.

The chain recombines TRBV7-9 with TRBJ2-3; unclear D gene. This CDR3 is 16 amino acids long. V was shortened by 4 bases and J by 2 bases, with 16 bases between the two germline ends. CDR1 and CDR2 from the germline V gene are SEHNR and FQNEAQ (reference sequence). This CDR3 reads CASSYGDQPHTDTQYF. In DNA, the CDR3 is TGTGCCAGCAGCTACGGCGACCAACCACACACAGATACGCAGTATTTT.

The sample holds a few counts of this clonotype. The chain joins TRBV11-3 to TRBJ2-3; the D gene could be TRBD1 or TRBD2 (6 bases each). Trimming left V 4 bases short and J 6 bases short, with 14 bases between. From germline, CDR1 is SGHNT and CDR2 YENEEA. The CDR3 extends over 14 amino acids. CDR3 sequence reads: CASSSGGGRDTQYF. CDR3 in DNA: TGTGCCAGCAGCTCCGGAGGGGGGCGGGATACGCAGTATTTT. Combining the CDR3 with reference TRBV11-3 and TRBJ2-3 gives the whole variable domain EAGVVQSPRYKIIEKKQPVAFWCNPISGHNTLYWYLQNLGQGPELLIRYENEEAVDDSQLPKDRFSAERLKGVDSTLKIQPAELGDSAVYLCASSSGGGRDTQYFGPGTRLTVL.

This clonotype has more than one count but fewer than ten. The CDR3 protein is CASSEDPGSGELFF. The CDR3 DNA reads as TGTGCCAGCAGCGAGGACCCGGGGTCCGGGGAGCTGTTTTTT. The V gene is TRBV5-5, the J gene TRBJ2-2, with a possible D match to TRBD2 (5 bases). The length of the CDR3 is 14 residues. V was pared by 4 bases and J by 6 bases, with 13 bases between. Germline V gene lookup returns CDR1 SGHKS and CDR2 YYEKEE (reference sequence).

There are many counts of this clonotype. This sequence joins TRBV6-1 and TRBJ2-7, with 7 bases matching TRBD1. In germline, CDR1 is MNHNS, CDR2 SASEGT. Trimming removed 6 bases from V and 8 bases from J; junction bases left unmatched: 13. The CDR3 runs 14 residues. CDR3 protein: CASRPGQASTKQYF. As DNA, the CDR3 is TGTGCCAGCAGACCAGGACAGGCGTCTACGAAGCAGTACTTC.

This clonotype was seen a handful of times. This chain connects TRBV20-1 to TRBJ2-2; 9 positions agree with TRBD2. The CDR3 is 16 amino acids. Germline CDR1 DFQATT, CDR2 SNEGSKA (reference sequence). With V trimmed by 4 bases and J by 1 base, 7 bases remained unmatched. CDR3 in amino acids: CSAKLALAGNTGELFF. The CDR3 bases are TGCAGTGCTAAATTGGCACTAGCGGGGAACACCGGGGAGCTGTTTTTT.

This clonotype was observed a handful of times. The chain employs TRBV12-3 or TRBV12-4 and TRBJ1-3, with 9 positions matching TRBD1. This CDR3 contains 16 residues. J lost 4 bases, V lost 6 bases, and 10 bases had no gene match. The CDR3 reads CASSKNTGGAGNTIYF. CDR3 in DNA: TGTGCCAGCAGCAAAAATACAGGGGGCGCCGGAAACACCATATATTTT.

This clonotype has a handful of counts. The chain is built from TRBV12-3 or TRBV12-4 and TRBJ2-7; 9 bases are a match to TRBD2. The CDR3 consists of 16 residues. After removal of 6 bases from V and 0 bases from J, the junction contained 9 bases not matched to a gene. This CDR3 is CASRLPTSGSSYEQYF. DNA of the CDR3: TGTGCCAGCAGACTTCCGACTAGCGGTTCCTCCTACGAGCAGTACTTC.

This clonotype has only a few counts. The chain links TRBV5-1 to TRBJ2-3; D is ambiguous. The germline CDR1 and CDR2 sequences are SGHRS and YFSETQ. The CDR3 has 14 residues. Trimming stripped 7 bases from V and 3 bases from J, with 15 bases between. The CDR3 DNA follows: TGCGCCAGCGCCACTTCGGCCGTAACAGATACGCAGTATTTT. Protein sequence: CASATSAVTDTQYF.

This clonotype was recorded at least ten times. The V gene is TRBV24-1, the J gene TRBJ2-3; 7 bases fit TRBD1. Germline V gene sequence: CDR1 KGHDR, CDR2 SFDVKD. CDR3 length: 14 residues. The ends lost 4 bases at V and 7 bases at J; junction bases unmatched: 7. The CDR3 DNA is TGTGCCACCAGTGAATCCGGACAGGAGTATACGCAGTATTTT. Protein product: CATSESGQEYTQYF.

This clonotype was counted between two and nine times. The V and J genes are TRBV3-1 and TRBJ2-1; 12 bases are shared with TRBD2. V trimming: 0 bases; J trimming: 9 bases; junction bases outside the gene matches: 9. Germline CDR1 and CDR2: LGHDT and YNNKEL (reference sequence). The CDR3 has 17 residues. The CDR3 nucleotides are TGTGCCAGCAGCCAAGACCCTAGCGGGAGGGCCTCTTTTGAGCAGTTCTTC. This codes for CASSQDPSGRASFEQFF.

This chain joins TRBV5-1 and TRBJ2-5, with 9 bases identical to TRBD2. This CDR3 comprises 16 residues. Trimming at V came to 4 bases and at J to 1 base, leaving 8 bases not matched to a gene. Germline V lookup: CDR1 SGHRS, CDR2 YFSETQ. The CDR3, as DNA: TGCGCCAGCAGCAATCAGCTAGCGGGAATCCAAGAGACCCAGTACTTC. It yields the protein CASSNQLAGIQETQYF.

This clonotype has just a few counts. The rearrangement joins TRBV19 to TRBJ1-1; D is undetermined. The CDR3 totals 14 residues. The germline CDR1 and CDR2 sequences are LNHDA and SQIVND (reference sequence). Between the trimmed V and J ends, which lost 3 bases and 1 base, there was a span of 9 bases. As DNA, the CDR3 is TGTGCCAGTAGTATGGGGATTCAGAACACTGAAGCTTTCTTT. It is translated as CASSMGIQNTEAFF.

The chain recombines TRBV7-9 with TRBJ1-4; D not resolved. V lost 3 bases to trimming and J lost 4 bases, with 15 bases between them. The CDR3 totals 16 residues. CDR1 is SEHNR and CDR2 is FQNEAQ in the germline V gene (reference sequence). CDR3 sequence (DNA): TGTGCCAGCAGCTTTATCCTGCTCGCCGTTAATGAAAAACTGTTTTTT. Amino acid sequence: CASSFILLAVNEKLFF.

This clonotype has more than one count but fewer than ten. This sequence joins TRBV12-3 or TRBV12-4 and TRBJ2-3, with D maybe TRBD1 (6 bases). The CDR3 loop spans 15 amino acids. With 6 bases removed from V and 1 base from J, the gap between germline ends came to 14 bases. The chain's CDR3 is CASRAQGRGTDTQYF. The CDR3, as DNA: TGTGCCAGCAGGGCTCAGGGGCGAGGCACAGATACGCAGTATTTT.

This clonotype has a handful of counts. V usage is TRBV20-1 and J usage is TRBJ2-1, with D unresolved. CDR1 is DFQATT, CDR2 SNEGSKA, per germline (reference sequence). The CDR3 has 13 amino acids. The DNA for the CDR3 is TGCAGCGCTCCAATCCACTCCTACAATGAGCAGTTCTTC. This translates into CSAPIHSYNEQFF.

The chain combines TRBV5-6 with TRBJ2-1; possible D gene TRBD2, 5 bases. The CDR3 length is 14 residues. CDR1 and CDR2 (germline): SGHDT, YYEEEE. Between the trimmed V and J ends, which lost 0 bases and 5 bases, there was a span of 9 bases. This CDR3 reads CASSLGLRDNEQFF. CDR3 in DNA: TGTGCCAGCAGCTTGGGACTACGGGACAATGAGCAGTTCTTC.

This clonotype was observed a handful of times. This chain links TRBV9 with TRBJ2-1; D uncertain. This CDR3 has 14 amino acids. Germline values: CDR1 SGDLS, CDR2 YYNGEE. V was clipped by 1 base and J by 10 bases, with 15 bases between them. The CDR3 region is CASSVMMDAGEQFF. Here the CDR3 DNA reads TGTGCCAGCAGCGTAATGATGGACGCAGGCGAGCAGTTCTTC.

V and J are TRBV5-1 and TRBJ1-4; 7 bases fit TRBD1. CDR1 and CDR2 (germline): SGHRS, YFSETQ. J lost 2 bases, V lost 7 bases, and 11 bases had no gene match. This CDR3 has 16 residues. CDR3 bases: TGCGCCAGCGCCCTGACAGGGTTTGGGACTAATGAAAAACTGTTTTTT. Translating gives CASALTGFGTNEKLFF.

This clonotype was found a few times. The chain carries TRBV20-1 and TRBJ2-7; D is undetermined. V shed 1 base and J shed 4 bases, with 5 bases lying between them. The V gene's germline CDR1 is DFQATT and CDR2 SNEGSKA (reference sequence). This CDR3 spans 11 amino acids. CDR3 in amino acids: CSARALYEQYF. DNA of the CDR3: TGCAGTGCTAGAGCTCTTTACGAGCAGTACTTC.

This clonotype appeared a few times. The V call is TRBV5-6, the J call TRBJ1-4; no reliable D call. There are 16 residues in the CDR3. Deletions cut 0 bases from V and 8 bases from J, with 17 bases between. CDR1 is SGHDT and CDR2 is YYEEEE in the germline V gene. CDR3 residues: CASSLEVFGVGEKLFF. The CDR3 DNA follows: TGTGCCAGCAGCTTGGAGGTATTCGGCGTCGGGGAAAAACTGTTTTTT.

The chain employs TRBV27 and TRBJ2-2; 7 bases fit TRBD1. The CDR3 is 13 residues long. J lost 7 bases, V lost 5 bases, and 4 bases had no gene match. CDR1 is MNHEY and CDR2 is SMNVEV in the germline V gene (reference sequence). The CDR3 DNA is TGTGCCAGCAGTGATACAGGGGTCGGGGAGCTGTTTTTT. Translation: CASSDTGVGELFF.

This chain joins TRBV11-2 and TRBJ2-7; D not resolved. The V end lost 3 bases, the J end lost 5 bases, and 11 bases lay between the germline ends. Germline CDR1 SGHAT, CDR2 FQNNGV. This CDR3 is built from 13 residues. CDR3 amino acids: CASSFAEGHEQYF. DNA for the CDR3: TGTGCCAGCAGCTTCGCAGAAGGACACGAGCAGTACTTC.

This clonotype was seen repeatedly, ten times or more. The chain is built from TRBV9 and TRBJ2-1, with 9 bases fitting TRBD1. The V segment lost 2 bases and the J segment 10 bases; nucleotides outside the gene matches: 10. The CDR3 totals 15 residues. Germline-derived CDR1 and CDR2 are SGDLS and YYNGEE. CDR3 coding DNA: TGTGCCAGCAGCGTTCGAGTCGGGACAGGGAAAGAGCAGTTCTTC. Its protein is CASSVRVGTGKEQFF. Full variable domain (rest looked up from reference TRBV9 and TRBJ2-1): DSGVTQTPKHLITATGQRVTLRCSPRSGDLSVYWYQQSLDQGLQFLIQYYNGEERAKGNILERFSAQQFPDLHSELNLSSLELGDSALYFCASSVRVGTGKEQFFGPGTRLTVL.

A few counts support this clonotype. This chain connects TRBV18 to TRBJ2-7; 11 bases agree with TRBD2. Germline trimming cut 2 bases from V and 7 bases from J; bases unmatched to any gene: 10. Germline CDR1 and CDR2: KGHSH and LQKENI. CDR3 size: 16 residues. CDR3 region: CASSPSKLAGAGEQYF. DNA for the CDR3: TGTGCCAGCTCACCAAGTAAACTAGCGGGAGCGGGTGAGCAGTACTTC. Combining the CDR3 with reference TRBV18 and TRBJ2-7 gives the whole variable domain NAGVMQNPRHLVRRRGQEARLRCSPMKGHSHVYWYRQLPEEGLKFMVYLQKENIIDESGMPKERFSAEFPKEGPSILRIQQVVRGDSAAYFCASSPSKLAGAGEQYFGPGTRLTVT.